Each of the 9 T cell receptor beta chains below was sequenced from the same sample in a study of monozygotic twins with inflammatory bowel disease. For each CDR3 protein, TCRdb gives one entry from its re-call of the 5' RACE reads, without DNA. Here the sample table reports around 410,000 distinct CDR3 sequences. The sample taken for sequencing was blood. The source of these receptors is a human donor with ulcerative colitis or Crohn's disease, or a healthy co-twin of an affected twin (not recorded which).

CDR3 protein: CASSSPSRGIDGELFF. The rearrangement uses TRBV6-5 and TRBJ2-2; TCRdb lists TRBD1, though no DNA is available to test this call. The germline V gene has CDR1 MNHEY and CDR2 SVGAGI. The CDR3 has 16 amino acids.

The J gene is TRBJ1-1, the V gene TRBV28; TCRdb lists TRBD1, though no DNA is available to test this call. The germline V gene encodes CDR1 MDHEN and CDR2 SYDVKM. The CDR3 consists of 16 residues. This CDR3 reads CASSLRFEGWGTEAFF.

The CDR3 here is CASSRSGELFF. V and J are TRBV14 and TRBJ2-2. Germline loops: CDR1 SGHDN, CDR2 FVKESK. The length of the CDR3 is 11 residues.

The chain has TRBV2 and TRBJ1-5; the D call of TRBD1 rests on TCRdb alone, since no DNA is present to check it. Per germline, CDR1 SNHLY and CDR2 FYNNEI. The CDR3 spans 16 residues. CDR3 sequence reads: CASSRIIQGAGQPQHF.

The chain recombines TRBV6-5 with TRBJ2-1. CDR1 and CDR2 from the germline V gene are MNHEY and SVGAGI. This CDR3 comprises 13 residues. This CDR3 reads CASRNLGSGEQFF.

The V gene is TRBV5-3, the J gene TRBJ2-1; the TRBD1 assignment by TCRdb is unverifiable without DNA. TRBV5-3 is designated an ORF whose function remains uncertain. The CDR3 loop spans 17 amino acids. The CDR3 sequence is CARSLAVEGESNNEQFF.

The rearrangement links TRBV3-1 to TRBJ2-7. Germline CDR1 reads LGHDT; CDR2 reads YNNKEL (reference sequence). There are 12 residues in the CDR3. This chain's CDR3 is CASNYADSEQYF.

The rearrangement joins TRBV2 to TRBJ2-5; the D call of TRBD2 rests on TCRdb alone, since no DNA is present to check it. Germline CDR1 reads SNHLY; CDR2 reads FYNNEI. CDR3 length: 15 amino acids. CDR3 residues: CASGLRGTSVETQYF.

The V gene is TRBV20-1, the J gene TRBJ2-7; TCRdb's assignment of TRBD2 cannot be checked, as there is no DNA. The germline gives CDR1 DFQATT, CDR2 SNEGSKA (reference sequence). The CDR3 runs to 12 residues. The CDR3 loop is CSASGTSPEQYF.